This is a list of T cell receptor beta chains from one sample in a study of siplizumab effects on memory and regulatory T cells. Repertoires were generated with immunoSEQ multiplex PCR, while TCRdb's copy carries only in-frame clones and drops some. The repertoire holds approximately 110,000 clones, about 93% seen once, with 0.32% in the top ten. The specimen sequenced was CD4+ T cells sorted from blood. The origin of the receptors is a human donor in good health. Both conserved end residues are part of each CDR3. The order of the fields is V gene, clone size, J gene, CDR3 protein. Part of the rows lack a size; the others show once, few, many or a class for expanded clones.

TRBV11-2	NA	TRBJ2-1	CASGPRTGYNEQFF
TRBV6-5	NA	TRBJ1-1	CASSRRDGATEAFF
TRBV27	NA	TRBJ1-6	CASSLNSPLHF
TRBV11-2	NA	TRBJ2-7	CASSASQDYEQYF
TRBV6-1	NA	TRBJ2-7	CASSEGTISYEQYF
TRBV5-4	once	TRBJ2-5	CASSPGLAGTQETQYF
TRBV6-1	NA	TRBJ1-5	CASTDRDSFNQPQHF
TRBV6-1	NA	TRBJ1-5	CATRAGQPQHF
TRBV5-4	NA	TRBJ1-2	CASSQVGTGDGYTF
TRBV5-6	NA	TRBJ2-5	CASSLRGAEETQYF
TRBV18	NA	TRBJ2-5	CASSPTQETQYF
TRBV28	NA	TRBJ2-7	CASSIDRSGSYEQYF
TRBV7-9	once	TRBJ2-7	CASSPSGGSGSYEQYF
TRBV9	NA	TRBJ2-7	CASSPRQVGITYEQYF
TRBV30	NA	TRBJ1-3	CAWTLSGRNTIYF
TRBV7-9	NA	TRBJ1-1	CASRSPGQGEAFF
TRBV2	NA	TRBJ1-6	CASNLDRGVTSPLHF
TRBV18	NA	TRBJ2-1	CASLRGTSGYSYNEQFF
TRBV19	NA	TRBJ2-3	CASSTDLAGFGTDTQYF
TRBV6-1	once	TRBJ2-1	CASHQGGGTPNEQFF
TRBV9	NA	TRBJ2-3	CASSVDGSGSWDTQYF
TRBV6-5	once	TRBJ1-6	CASSGTGVYNSPLHF
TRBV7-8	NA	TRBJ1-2	CASSLREGLGGYTF
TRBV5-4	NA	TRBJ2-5	CASSPLLLAGGLETQYF
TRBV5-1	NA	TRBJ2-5	CASSLGTSGGQTQYF
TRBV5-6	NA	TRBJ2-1	CASSLTGRSSYNEQFF
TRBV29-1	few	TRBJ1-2	CSVEGGTGSRGYTF
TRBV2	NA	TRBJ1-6	CASSGGRAVSNSPLHF
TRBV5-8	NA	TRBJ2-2	CASSLTILAANTGELFF
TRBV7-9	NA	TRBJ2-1	CASSDLAGGPINEQFF
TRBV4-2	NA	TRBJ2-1	CASSSPTDYNEQFF
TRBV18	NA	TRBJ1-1	CASSPTGQGVSTEAFF
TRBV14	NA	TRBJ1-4	CASSQTGQTNEKLFF
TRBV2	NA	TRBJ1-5	CAISRAARGGQPQHF
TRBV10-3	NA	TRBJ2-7	CAISSRQGLGEQYF
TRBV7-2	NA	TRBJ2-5	CASSLAILAGLQETQYF
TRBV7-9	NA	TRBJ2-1	CASRLDPSGGFEQFF
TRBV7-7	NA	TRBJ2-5	CASSPLGARGQETQYF
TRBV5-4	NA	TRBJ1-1	CASSLASTGSTEAFF
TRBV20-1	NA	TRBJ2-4	CRAGAGNIQYF
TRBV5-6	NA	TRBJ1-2	CASSFNFGAGMDGYTF
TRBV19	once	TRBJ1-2	CASSIEGYGYTF
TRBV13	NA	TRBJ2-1	CASSLAKGLVDNNEQFF
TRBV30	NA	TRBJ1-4	CAWSDGKNEKLFF
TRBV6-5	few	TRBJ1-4	CASSYAQGGTFEKLFF
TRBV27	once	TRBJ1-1	CASSPRQGFFSTEAFF